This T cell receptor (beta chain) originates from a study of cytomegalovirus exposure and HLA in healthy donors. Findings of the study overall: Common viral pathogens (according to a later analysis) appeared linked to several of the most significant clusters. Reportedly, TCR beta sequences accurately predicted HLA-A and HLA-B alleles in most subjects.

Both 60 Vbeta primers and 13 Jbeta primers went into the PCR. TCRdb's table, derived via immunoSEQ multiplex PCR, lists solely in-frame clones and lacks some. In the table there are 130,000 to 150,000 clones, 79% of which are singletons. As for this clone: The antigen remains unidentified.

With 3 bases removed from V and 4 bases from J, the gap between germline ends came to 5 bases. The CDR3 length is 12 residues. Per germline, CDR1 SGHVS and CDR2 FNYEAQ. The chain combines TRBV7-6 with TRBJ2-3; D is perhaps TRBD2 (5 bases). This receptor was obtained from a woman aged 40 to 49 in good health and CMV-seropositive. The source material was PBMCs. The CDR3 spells CASSFGADTQYF. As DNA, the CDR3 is TGTGCCAGCAGCTTCGGGGCAGATACGCAGTATTTT.